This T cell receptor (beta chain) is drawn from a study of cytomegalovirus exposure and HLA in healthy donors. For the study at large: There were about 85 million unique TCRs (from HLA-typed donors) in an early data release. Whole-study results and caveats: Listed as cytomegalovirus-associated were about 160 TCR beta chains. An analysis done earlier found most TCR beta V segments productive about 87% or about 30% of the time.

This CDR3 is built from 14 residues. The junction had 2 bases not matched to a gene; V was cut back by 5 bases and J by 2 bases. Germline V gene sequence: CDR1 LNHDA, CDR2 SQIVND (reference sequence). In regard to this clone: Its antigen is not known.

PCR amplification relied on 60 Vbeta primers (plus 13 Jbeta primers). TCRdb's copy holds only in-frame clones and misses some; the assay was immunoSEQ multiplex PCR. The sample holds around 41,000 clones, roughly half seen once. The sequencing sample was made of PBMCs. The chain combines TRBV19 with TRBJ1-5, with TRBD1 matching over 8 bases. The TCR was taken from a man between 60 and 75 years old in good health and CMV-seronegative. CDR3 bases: TGTGCCAGTAGTTGGGGACAGGGCAATCAGCCCCAGCATTTT. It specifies CASSWGQGNQPQHF.